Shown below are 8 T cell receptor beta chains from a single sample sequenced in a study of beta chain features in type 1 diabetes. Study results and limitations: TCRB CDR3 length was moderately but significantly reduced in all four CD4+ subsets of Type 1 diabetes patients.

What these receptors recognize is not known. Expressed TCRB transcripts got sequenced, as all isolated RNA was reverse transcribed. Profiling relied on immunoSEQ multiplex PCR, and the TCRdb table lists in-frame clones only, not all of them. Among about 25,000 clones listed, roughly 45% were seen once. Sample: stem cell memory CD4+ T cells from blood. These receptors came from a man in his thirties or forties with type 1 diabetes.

The CDR3 spells CASSSGGGRTEAFF. The CDR3 region has the DNA TGTGCCAGCAGTTCAGGGGGCGGGCGGACTGAAGCTTTCTTT. The chain combines TRBV28 with TRBJ1-1; 8 bases align to TRBD1. The CDR3 extends over 14 amino acids. In germline, CDR1 is MDHEN, CDR2 SYDVKM. Trimming at V came to 4 bases and at J to 5 bases, leaving 6 bases not matched to a gene.

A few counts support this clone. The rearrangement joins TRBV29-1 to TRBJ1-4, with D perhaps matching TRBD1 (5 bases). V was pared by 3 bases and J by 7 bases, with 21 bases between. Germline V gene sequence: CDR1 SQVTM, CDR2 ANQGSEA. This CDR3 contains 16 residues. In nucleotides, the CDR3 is TGCAGCGTTGACGCACCCGAGGGCGGGGGAACTGAAAAACTGTTTTTT. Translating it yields CSVDAPEGGGTEKLFF. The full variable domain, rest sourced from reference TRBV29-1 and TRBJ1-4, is SAVISQKPSRDICQRGTSLTIQCQVDSQVTMMFWYRQQPGQSLTLIATANQGSEATYESGFVIDKFPISRPNLTFSTLTVSNMSPEDSSIYLCSVDAPEGGGTEKLFFGSGTQLSVL.

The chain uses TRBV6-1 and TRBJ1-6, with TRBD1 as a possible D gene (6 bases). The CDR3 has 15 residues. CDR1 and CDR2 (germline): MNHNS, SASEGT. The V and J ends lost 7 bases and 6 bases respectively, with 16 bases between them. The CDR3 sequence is CASITGGKGNSPLHF. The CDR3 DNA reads TGTGCCAGCATCACGGGGGGCAAGGGTAATTCACCCCTCCACTTT.

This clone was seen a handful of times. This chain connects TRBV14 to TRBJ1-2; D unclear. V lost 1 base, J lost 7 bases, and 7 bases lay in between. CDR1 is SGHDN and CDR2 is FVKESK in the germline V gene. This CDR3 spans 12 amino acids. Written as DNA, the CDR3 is TGTGCCAGCAGCCAAGGTATACTTGGCTACACCTTC. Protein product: CASSQGILGYTF.

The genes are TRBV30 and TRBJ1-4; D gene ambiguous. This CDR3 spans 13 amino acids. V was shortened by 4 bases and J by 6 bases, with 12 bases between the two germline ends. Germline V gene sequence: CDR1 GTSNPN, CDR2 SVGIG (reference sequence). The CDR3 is CAWMRGSYEKLFF. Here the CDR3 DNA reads TGTGCCTGGATGAGAGGGTCCTATGAAAAACTGTTTTTT.

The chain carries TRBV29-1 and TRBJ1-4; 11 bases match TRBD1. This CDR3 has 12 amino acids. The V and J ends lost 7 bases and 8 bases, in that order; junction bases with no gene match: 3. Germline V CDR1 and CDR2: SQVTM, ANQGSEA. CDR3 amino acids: CSAWTGGEKLFF. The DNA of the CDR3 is TGCAGCGCTTGGACAGGGGGCGAAAAACTGTTTTTT. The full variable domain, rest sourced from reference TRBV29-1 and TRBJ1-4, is SAVISQKPSRDICQRGTSLTIQCQVDSQVTMMFWYRQQPGQSLTLIATANQGSEATYESGFVIDKFPISRPNLTFSTLTVSNMSPEDSSIYLCSAWTGGEKLFFGSGTQLSVL.

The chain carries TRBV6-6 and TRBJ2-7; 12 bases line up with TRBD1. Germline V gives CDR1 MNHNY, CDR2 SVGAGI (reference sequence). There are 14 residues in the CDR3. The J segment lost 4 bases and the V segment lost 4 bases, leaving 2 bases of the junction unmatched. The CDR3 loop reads CASSSGQGAYEQYF. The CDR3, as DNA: TGTGCCAGCAGTTCGGGACAGGGGGCTTACGAGCAGTACTTC.

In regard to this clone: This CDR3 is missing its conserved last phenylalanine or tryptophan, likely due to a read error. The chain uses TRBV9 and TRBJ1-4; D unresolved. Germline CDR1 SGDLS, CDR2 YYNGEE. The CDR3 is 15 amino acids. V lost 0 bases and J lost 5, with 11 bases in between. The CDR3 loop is CASSVEGRLNEKLFL. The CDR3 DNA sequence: TGTGCCAGCAGCGTAGAAGGGAGGTTGAATGAAAAACTGTTTCTT.